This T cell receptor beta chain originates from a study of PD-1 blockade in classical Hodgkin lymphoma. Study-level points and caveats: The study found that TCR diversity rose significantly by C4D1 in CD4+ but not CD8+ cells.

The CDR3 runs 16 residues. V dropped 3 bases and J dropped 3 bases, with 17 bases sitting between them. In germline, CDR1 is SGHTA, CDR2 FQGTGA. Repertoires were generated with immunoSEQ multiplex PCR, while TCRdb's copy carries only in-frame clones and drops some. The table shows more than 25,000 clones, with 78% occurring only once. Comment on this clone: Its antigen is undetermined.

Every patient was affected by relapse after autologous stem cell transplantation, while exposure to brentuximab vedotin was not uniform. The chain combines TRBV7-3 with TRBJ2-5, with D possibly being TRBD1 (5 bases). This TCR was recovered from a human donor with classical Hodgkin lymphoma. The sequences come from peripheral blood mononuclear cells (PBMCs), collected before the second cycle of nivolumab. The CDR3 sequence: CASSFTPPGREETQYF. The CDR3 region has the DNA TGTGCCAGCAGCTTCACCCCCCCAGGGCGCGAAGAGACCCAGTACTTC.